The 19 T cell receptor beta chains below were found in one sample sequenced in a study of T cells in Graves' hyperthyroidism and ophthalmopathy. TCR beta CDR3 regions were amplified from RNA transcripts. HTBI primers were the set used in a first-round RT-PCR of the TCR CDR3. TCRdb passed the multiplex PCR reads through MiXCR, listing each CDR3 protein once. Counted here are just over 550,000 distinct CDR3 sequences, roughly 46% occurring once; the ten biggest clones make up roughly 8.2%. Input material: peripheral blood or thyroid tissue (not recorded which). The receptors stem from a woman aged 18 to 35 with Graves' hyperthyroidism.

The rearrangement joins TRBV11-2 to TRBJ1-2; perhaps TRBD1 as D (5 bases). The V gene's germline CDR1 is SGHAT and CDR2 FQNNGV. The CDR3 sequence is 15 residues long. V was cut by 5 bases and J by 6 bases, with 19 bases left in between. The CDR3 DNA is TGTGCCAGCAGCCAGGGACCGGGCTATTCGCATGGCTACACCTTC. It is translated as CASSQGPGYSHGYTF. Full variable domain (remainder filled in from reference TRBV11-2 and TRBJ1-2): EAGVAQSPRYKIIEKRQSVAFWCNPISGHATLYWYQQILGQGPKLLIQFQNNGVVDDSQLPKDRFSAERLKGVDSTLKIQPAKLEDSAVYLCASSQGPGYSHGYTFGSGTRLTVV.

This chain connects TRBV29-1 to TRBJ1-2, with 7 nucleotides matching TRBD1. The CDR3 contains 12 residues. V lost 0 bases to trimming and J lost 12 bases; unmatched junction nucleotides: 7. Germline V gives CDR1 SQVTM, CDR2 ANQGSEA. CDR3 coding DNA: TGCAGCGTTGAAGATCTTCGACAGGGCGACACCTTC. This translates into CSVEDLRQGDTF. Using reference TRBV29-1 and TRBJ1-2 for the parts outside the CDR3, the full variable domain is SAVISQKPSRDICQRGTSLTIQCQVDSQVTMMFWYRQQPGQSLTLIATANQGSEATYESGFVIDKFPISRPNLTFSTLTVSNMSPEDSSIYLCSVEDLRQGDTFGSGTRLTVV.

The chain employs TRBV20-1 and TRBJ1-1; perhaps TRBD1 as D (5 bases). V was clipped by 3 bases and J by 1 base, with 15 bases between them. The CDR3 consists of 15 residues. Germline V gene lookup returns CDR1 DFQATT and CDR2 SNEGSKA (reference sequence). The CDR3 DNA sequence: TGCAGTGCTAGGCCCGAGGGGCGCCCGAACACTGAAGCTTTCTTT. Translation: CSARPEGRPNTEAFF.

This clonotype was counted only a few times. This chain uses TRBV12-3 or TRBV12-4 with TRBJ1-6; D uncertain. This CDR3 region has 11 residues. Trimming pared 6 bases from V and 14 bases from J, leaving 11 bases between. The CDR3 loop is CASSQDGALHF. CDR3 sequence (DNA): TGTGCCAGCAGCCAAGACGGGGCCCTCCACTTT.

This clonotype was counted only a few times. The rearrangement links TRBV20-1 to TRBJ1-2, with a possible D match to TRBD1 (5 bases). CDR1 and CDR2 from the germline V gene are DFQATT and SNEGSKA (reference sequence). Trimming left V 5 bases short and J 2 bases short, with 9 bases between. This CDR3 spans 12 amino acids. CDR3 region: CSAPRDNYGYTF. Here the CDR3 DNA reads TGCAGTGCTCCTCGGGACAACTATGGCTACACCTTC.

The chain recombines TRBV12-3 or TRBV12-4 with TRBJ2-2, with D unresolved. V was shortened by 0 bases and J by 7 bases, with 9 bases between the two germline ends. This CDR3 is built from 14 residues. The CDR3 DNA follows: TGTGCCAGCAGTTTAGCGGGTATAGGCGGGGAGCTGTTTTTT. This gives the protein CASSLAGIGGELFF.

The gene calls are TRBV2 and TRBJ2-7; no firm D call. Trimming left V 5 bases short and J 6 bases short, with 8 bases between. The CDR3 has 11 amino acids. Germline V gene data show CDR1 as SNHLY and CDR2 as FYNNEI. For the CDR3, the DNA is TGTGCCAGCAGTCAAGACCTCGAGCAGTACTTC. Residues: CASSQDLEQYF.

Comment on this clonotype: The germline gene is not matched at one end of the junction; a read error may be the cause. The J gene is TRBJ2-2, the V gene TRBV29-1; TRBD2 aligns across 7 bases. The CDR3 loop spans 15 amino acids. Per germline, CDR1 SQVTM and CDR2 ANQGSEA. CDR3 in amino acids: CSVYGAGRVTGELSF. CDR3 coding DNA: TGCAGCGTTTACGGTGCGGGGAGGGTGACCGGGGAGCTGTCTTTT.

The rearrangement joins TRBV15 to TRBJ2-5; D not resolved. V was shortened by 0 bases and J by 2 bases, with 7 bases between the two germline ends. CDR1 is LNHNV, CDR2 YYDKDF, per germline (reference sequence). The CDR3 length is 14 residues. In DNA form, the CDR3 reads TGTGCCACCAGCAGAGATGAACAGCAAGAGACCCAGTACTTC. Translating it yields CATSRDEQQETQYF.

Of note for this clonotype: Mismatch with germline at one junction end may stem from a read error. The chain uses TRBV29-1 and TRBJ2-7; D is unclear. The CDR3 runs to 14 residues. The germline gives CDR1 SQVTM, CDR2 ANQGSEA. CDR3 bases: TGCGGCGTTGAATCGGATAATAGGAGCTACGAGCAGTACTTC. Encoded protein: CGVESDNRSYEQYF.

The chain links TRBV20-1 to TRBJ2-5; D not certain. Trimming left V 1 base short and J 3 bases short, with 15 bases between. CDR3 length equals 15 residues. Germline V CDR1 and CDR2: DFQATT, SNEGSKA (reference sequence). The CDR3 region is CSARGQASRKETQYF. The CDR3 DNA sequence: TGCAGTGCTAGAGGGCAAGCGAGCCGGAAAGAGACCCAGTACTTC.

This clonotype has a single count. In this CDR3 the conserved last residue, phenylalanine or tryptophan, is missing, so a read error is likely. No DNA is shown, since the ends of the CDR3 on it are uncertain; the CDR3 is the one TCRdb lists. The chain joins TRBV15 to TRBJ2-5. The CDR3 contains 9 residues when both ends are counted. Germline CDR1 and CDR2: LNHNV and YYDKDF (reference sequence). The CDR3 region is CATSRPITL.

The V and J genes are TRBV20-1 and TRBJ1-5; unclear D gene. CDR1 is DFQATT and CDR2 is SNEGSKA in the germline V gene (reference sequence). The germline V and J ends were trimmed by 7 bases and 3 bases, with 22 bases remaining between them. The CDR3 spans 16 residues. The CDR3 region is CSVDTPSGGNNQPQHF. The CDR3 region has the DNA TGCAGTGTTGATACCCCATCGGGAGGCAACAATCAGCCCCAGCATTTT.

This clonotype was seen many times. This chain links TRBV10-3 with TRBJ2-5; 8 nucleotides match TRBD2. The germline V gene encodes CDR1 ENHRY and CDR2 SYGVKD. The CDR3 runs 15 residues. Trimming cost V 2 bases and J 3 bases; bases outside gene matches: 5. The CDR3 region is CAISEAGTRKETQYF. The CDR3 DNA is TGTGCCATCAGTGAGGCCGGGACTAGGAAAGAGACCCAGTACTTC.

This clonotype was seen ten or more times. The DNA for the CDR3 is TGTGCCAGCAGCTTACAGTGGACTAGCGGCCAAGAGACCCAGTACTTC. Protein: CASSLQWTSGQETQYF. The rearrangement joins TRBV7-2 to TRBJ2-5, with 10 bases lining up with TRBD2. J was trimmed by 1 base and V by 2 bases; bases with no gene match: 4. CDR3 length: 16 amino acids. Germline-derived CDR1 and CDR2 are SGHTA and FQGNSA.

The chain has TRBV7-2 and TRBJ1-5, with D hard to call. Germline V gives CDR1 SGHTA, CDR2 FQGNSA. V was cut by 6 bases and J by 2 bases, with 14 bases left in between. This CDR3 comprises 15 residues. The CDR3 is CASSLVQARNQPQHF. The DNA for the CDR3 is TGTGCCAGCAGTCTCGTCCAGGCTCGCAATCAGCCCCAGCATTTT.

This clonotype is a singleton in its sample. This CDR3 reads CSAPDSREFETQYF. The CDR3 coding sequence is TGCAGTGCTCCGGACTCGCGGGAGTTCGAGACCCAGTACTTC. J is TRBJ2-5 and V is TRBV20-1; 7 bases line up with TRBD2. Germline CDR1 reads DFQATT; CDR2 reads SNEGSKA (reference sequence). After removal of 5 bases from V and 5 bases from J, the junction contained 11 bases not matched to a gene. CDR3 size: 14 residues.

As DNA, the CDR3 is TGTGCCAGCAGTGATCCAGGTTACAATCAGCCCCAGCATTTT. It is translated as CASSDPGYNQPQHF. V gene TRBV25-1 combines with J gene TRBJ1-5; D is unclear. The germline V gene encodes CDR1 MGHDK and CDR2 SYGVNS. CDR3 length equals 14 residues. The germline V and J ends were trimmed by 3 bases and 3 bases, with 9 bases remaining between them.

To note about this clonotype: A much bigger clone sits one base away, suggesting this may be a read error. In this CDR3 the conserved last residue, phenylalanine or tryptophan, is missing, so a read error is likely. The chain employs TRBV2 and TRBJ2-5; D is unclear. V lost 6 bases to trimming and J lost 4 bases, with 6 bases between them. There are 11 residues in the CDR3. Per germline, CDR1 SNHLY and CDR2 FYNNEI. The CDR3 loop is CASRGRETQYL. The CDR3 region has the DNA TGTGCCAGCAGAGGGCGAGAGACCCAGTACCTC.